The 28 T cell receptor beta chains reported below all come from one sample, sequenced in a study of radiation and T cells in renal cell carcinoma. Documented time point: blood 4 weeks post-SBRT, at nephrectomy. Sample treatment: 15 Gy SBRT to primary tumor, nephrectomy 4 weeks later. Here immunoSEQ multiplex PCR was the method, and the copy in TCRdb shows in-frame clones only, minus some. The sample carries 65,000 or so clones, 65% to 80% recorded once. The sequencing used blood, collected from a patient whose treatment included radiotherapy and nephrectomy. The receptors shown here come from a man aged 55 to 70 with renal cell carcinoma.

The chain combines TRBV28 with TRBJ2-5; TRBD2 matches at 8 bases. Germline V gene lookup returns CDR1 MDHEN and CDR2 SYDVKM. The ends lost 8 bases at V and 4 bases at J; junction bases unmatched: 6. This CDR3 is 13 amino acids long. The CDR3 region has the DNA TGTGCCAGCCGGGGACTAGTGAGAGAGACCCAGTACTTC. Amino acid sequence: CASRGLVRETQYF. Filled out from reference TRBV28 and TRBJ2-5, the complete variable domain reads DVKVTQSSRYLVKRTGEKVFLECVQDMDHENMFWYRQDPGLGLRLIYFSYDVKMKEKGDIPEGYSVSREKKERFSLILESASTNQTSMYLCASRGLVRETQYFGPGTRLLVL.

This chain links TRBV4-3 with TRBJ1-5, with no clear D. Deletions cut 0 bases from V and 5 bases from J, with 5 bases between. Per germline, CDR1 LGHNA and CDR2 YSLEER. The CDR3 runs to 13 residues. The CDR3 reads CASSQDRDQPQHF. The CDR3 nucleotides read TGCGCCAGCAGCCAAGATAGAGATCAGCCCCAGCATTTT.

In nucleotides, the CDR3 is TGTGCCAGCAGCTTAAGGTCACAGGGTAACACCGGGGAGCTGTTTTTT. This gives the protein CASSLRSQGNTGELFF. The V and J genes are TRBV7-9 and TRBJ2-2, with D maybe TRBD1 (6 bases). Germline CDR1 SEHNR, CDR2 FQNEAQ (reference sequence). CDR3 size: 16 residues. Between the trimmed V and J ends, which lost 2 bases and 2 bases, there was a span of 12 bases. The whole variable domain, remainder taken from reference TRBV7-9 and TRBJ2-2, is DTGVSQNPRHKITKRGQNVTFRCDPISEHNRLYWYRQTLGQGPEFLTYFQNEAQLEKSRLLSDRFSAERPKGSFSTLEIQRTEQGDSAMYLCASSLRSQGNTGELFFGEGSRLTVL.

This clone was picked up a small number of times. This chain links TRBV11-3 with TRBJ2-7, with D tentatively TRBD2 (6 bases). Germline V gives CDR1 SGHNT, CDR2 YENEEA. Trimming took 4 bases from V and 3 from J, leaving 7 bases between them. This CDR3 is built from 12 residues. The CDR3 region is CASSSGVYEQYV. CDR3 in DNA: TGTGCCAGCAGCTCGGGAGTCTACGAGCAGTACGTC.

The CDR3 loop is CAWGKGGTYNEQFF. The CDR3 DNA reads as TGTGCCTGGGGAAAAGGCGGAACCTACAATGAGCAGTTCTTC. This sequence joins TRBV30 and TRBJ2-1, with unresolved D. This CDR3 has 14 amino acids. Germline V gene sequence: CDR1 GTSNPN, CDR2 SVGIG (reference sequence). With 5 bases removed from V and 2 bases from J, the gap between germline ends came to 13 bases.

The chain recombines TRBV7-2 with TRBJ2-5; D is perhaps TRBD1 or TRBD2 (5 bases each). Trimming pared 1 base from V and 5 bases from J, leaving 20 bases between. This CDR3 region has 17 residues. The germline gives CDR1 SGHTA, CDR2 FQGNSA. The CDR3: CASSLERGGRVWETQYF. CDR3 DNA: TGTGCCAGCAGCTTAGAGAGGGGTGGCAGGGTATGGGAGACCCAGTACTTC. Variable domain in full (rest from reference TRBV7-2 and TRBJ2-5): GAGVSQSPSNKVTEKGKDVELRCDPISGHTALYWYRQSLGQGLEFLIYFQGNSAPDKSGLPSDRFSAERTGGSVSTLTIQRTQQEDSAVYLCASSLERGGRVWETQYFGPGTRLLVL.

This clone turned up a few times. The chain carries TRBV27 and TRBJ2-5; D remains unclear. Germline CDR1 MNHEY, CDR2 SMNVEV (reference sequence). The CDR3 covers 11 residues. The V end lost 5 bases, the J end lost 5 bases, and 6 bases lay between the germline ends. The DNA of the CDR3 is TGTGCCAGCAGTCTTCATGAGACCCAGTACTTC. Translation gives CASSLHETQYF.

V is TRBV27 and J is TRBJ2-1, with TRBD1 as a possible D gene (6 bases). V was clipped by 5 bases and J by 8 bases, with 10 bases between them. Germline V gene data show CDR1 as MNHEY and CDR2 as SMNVEV (reference sequence). The CDR3 spans 12 residues. For the CDR3, the DNA is TGTGCCAGCAGTACAACAGGGTATGAGCAGTTCTTC. This codes for CASSTTGYEQFF.

This clone was found a few times. The chain employs TRBV6-4 and TRBJ2-1; TRBD2 is a possible D gene (5 bases). V lost 3 bases and J lost 3, with 18 bases in between. The length of the CDR3 is 17 residues. The V gene's germline CDR1 is MRHNA and CDR2 SNTAGT. CDR3 nucleotides: TGTGCCAGCAGTGAGGACTCCCCGAACCCAATCTACAATGAGCAGTTCTTC. This gives the protein CASSEDSPNPIYNEQFF.

The V call is TRBV7-2, the J call TRBJ2-3; weak D call: TRBD1 (6 bases). The germline V gene has CDR1 SGHTA and CDR2 FQGNSA. The CDR3 is 14 residues long. V was clipped by 4 bases and J by 1 base, with 9 bases between them. The CDR3 region has the DNA TGTGCCAGCAGCTCCCGACAGGGCACAGATACGCAGTATTTT. This codes for CASSSRQGTDTQYF.

The rearrangement uses TRBV11-3 and TRBJ2-3, with 7 bases lining up with TRBD2. This CDR3 has 16 residues. CDR1 SGHNT and CDR2 YENEEA come from the germline V gene. The trim removed 5 bases at V and 0 bases at J, leaving 8 bases unmatched. The CDR3 DNA sequence: TGTGCCAGCAGCCGATCCAGCGGGGCAAGCACAGATACGCAGTATTTT. Protein sequence: CASSRSSGASTDTQYF.

About this clone itself: The sample holds other DNA sequences that translate to the same CDR3. The genes are TRBV30 and TRBJ1-1, with TRBD1 matching over 7 bases. The V and J ends lost 3 bases and 1 base, in that order; junction bases with no gene match: 5. Germline CDR1 is GTSNPN and CDR2 is SVGIG (reference sequence). The length of the CDR3 is 14 residues. The CDR3 loop reads CAWSGRQGNTEAFF. CDR3 in DNA: TGTGCCTGGAGCGGCAGACAGGGGAACACTGAAGCTTTCTTT.

The genes are TRBV4-1 and TRBJ2-2; the D call may be TRBD1 or TRBD2 (6 bases each). The V end lost 1 base, the J end lost 3 bases, and 21 bases lay between the germline ends. There are 19 residues in the CDR3. Germline V gene lookup returns CDR1 MGHRA and CDR2 YSYEKL. The CDR3 sequence: CASSQGGSRGAKDTGELFF. The CDR3, as DNA: TGCGCCAGCAGCCAAGGCGGGTCAAGGGGGGCCAAGGACACCGGGGAGCTGTTTTTT.

This sequence joins TRBV7-2 and TRBJ2-3; no clear D gene. Germline values: CDR1 SGHTA, CDR2 FQGNSA. Trimming removed 4 bases at V and 4 bases at J, with 9 bases between. The CDR3 covers 13 residues. CDR3 nucleotide sequence: TGTGCCAGCAGCTACGGTGGCTCAGATACGCAGTATTTT. This gives the protein CASSYGGSDTQYF.

The J gene is TRBJ1-2, the V gene TRBV5-4; D is unclear. Germline CDR1 is SGHNT and CDR2 is YYREEE (reference sequence). This CDR3 is built from 15 residues. Trimming pared 3 bases from V and 4 bases from J, leaving 16 bases between. The CDR3 loop reads CASSSDTGFSYGYTF. The CDR3 bases are TGTGCCAGCAGCTCTGATACGGGGTTTAGCTATGGCTACACCTTC.

The chain couples TRBV18 to TRBJ1-4; 8 bases fit TRBD1. The V gene's germline CDR1 is KGHSH and CDR2 LQKENI. The V segment lost 4 bases and the J segment 3 bases; nucleotides outside the gene matches: 4. CDR3 length: 15 amino acids. CDR3 nucleotides: TGTGCCAGCTCACTGGCGGGACAGGCTAATGAAAAACTGTTTTTT. Translation: CASSLAGQANEKLFF.

The chain joins TRBV11-2 to TRBJ1-1; 8 bases match TRBD1. CDR1 SGHAT and CDR2 FQNNGV come from the germline V gene. J gave up 5 bases and V 2 bases, and 4 bases lay outside the gene matches. The CDR3 length is 14 residues. As DNA, the CDR3 is TGTGCCAGCAGCTTAAATGGACAGGGAACTGAAGCTTTCTTT. Translation gives CASSLNGQGTEAFF.

V usage is TRBV7-3 and J usage is TRBJ1-2; TRBD1 matches 10 bases. The CDR3 has 14 amino acids. Germline V CDR1 and CDR2: SGHTA, FQGTGA. The V segment lost 3 bases and the J segment 6 bases; nucleotides outside the gene matches: 4. The CDR3 DNA reads as TGTGCCAGCAGCTTCTCGGGACAGGGGCATGGCTACACCTTC. Protein product: CASSFSGQGHGYTF.

The CDR3 sequence: CASSFRAEGKLFF. The CDR3 nucleotides read TGCGCCAGCAGCTTTCGGGCCGAGGGAAAACTGTTTTTT. This chain connects TRBV5-1 to TRBJ1-4, with D uncertain. This CDR3 has 13 amino acids. The ends were cut back, 2 bases at V and 10 bases at J, with 12 bases in the middle. Germline loops: CDR1 SGHRS, CDR2 YFSETQ.

The chain has TRBV5-4 and TRBJ1-2, with TRBD1 matching 7 bases. This CDR3 is 12 amino acids long. The trim removed 7 bases at V and 6 bases at J, leaving 6 bases unmatched. In germline, CDR1 is SGHNT, CDR2 YYREEE (reference sequence). CDR3 nucleotide sequence: TGTGCCAGCCACAGGGGCGGTGATGGCTACACCTTC. Translation gives CASHRGGDGYTF.

This clone has a handful of counts. The V call is TRBV27, the J call TRBJ2-1; TRBD1 is a possible D gene (5 bases). Germline V lookup: CDR1 MNHEY, CDR2 SMNVEV (reference sequence). With 6 bases removed from V and 7 bases from J, the gap between germline ends came to 13 bases. The CDR3 totals 13 residues. The CDR3 loop reads CASRHRRVNEQFF. The CDR3, as DNA: TGTGCCAGCAGACACCGCAGGGTTAATGAGCAGTTCTTC.

The gene calls are TRBV29-1 and TRBJ2-7; D possibly corresponds to TRBD1 (5 bases). Trimming removed 4 bases at V and 6 bases at J, with 16 bases between. CDR1 is SQVTM and CDR2 is ANQGSEA in the germline V gene. The CDR3 sequence is 13 residues long. The DNA of the CDR3 is TGCAGCGTTGTTCGGCAGGGAAGGGGCGAGCAGTACTTC. Residues: CSVVRQGRGEQYF.

The chain uses TRBV19 and TRBJ2-2, with a weak D call TRBD2 (5 bases). CDR1 and CDR2 (germline): LNHDA, SQIVND (reference sequence). Trimming stripped 2 bases from V and 5 bases from J, with 9 bases between. CDR3 size: 14 residues. CDR3 in DNA: TGTGCCAGTAGTATACCGGGGATGACCGGGGAGCTGTTTTTT. Its translation is CASSIPGMTGELFF. Based on the CDR3 plus reference TRBV19 and TRBJ2-2, the full variable domain is DGGITQSPKYLFRKEGQNVTLSCEQNLNHDAMYWYRQDPGQGLRLIYYSQIVNDFQKGDIAEGYSVSREKKESFPLTVTSAQKNPTAFYLCASSIPGMTGELFFGEGSRLTVL.

This sequence joins TRBV10-3 and TRBJ1-6; TRBD1 matches 7 bases. Germline V lookup: CDR1 ENHRY, CDR2 SYGVKD. The CDR3 runs to 17 residues. The ends lost 5 bases at V and 8 bases at J; junction bases unmatched: 15. The chain's CDR3 is CAISTTGSRVYHSPLHF. The CDR3 nucleotides read TGTGCCATCAGTACGACAGGGTCCCGGGTTTATCATTCACCCCTCCACTTT.

The CDR3 loop reads CASSLESGELFF. The CDR3 DNA reads TGTGCCAGCAGCTTAGAATCTGGGGAGCTGTTTTTT. The chain employs TRBV7-9 and TRBJ2-2; D call uncertain. V lost 1 base, J lost 8 bases, and 5 bases lay in between. CDR3 length equals 12 residues. The germline gives CDR1 SEHNR, CDR2 FQNEAQ (reference sequence). The variable domain in full, with the rest retrieved from reference TRBV7-9 and TRBJ2-2, is DTGVSQNPRHKITKRGQNVTFRCDPISEHNRLYWYRQTLGQGPEFLTYFQNEAQLEKSRLLSDRFSAERPKGSFSTLEIQRTEQGDSAMYLCASSLESGELFFGEGSRLTVL.

The CDR3 coding sequence is TGTGCCAGCAGCAAACAGGGATACGGGGCCAACGTCCTGACTTTC. Its protein is CASSKQGYGANVLTF. The genes are TRBV6-5 and TRBJ2-6; a possible D gene is TRBD1 (6 bases). The CDR3 length is 15 residues. Germline values: CDR1 MNHEY, CDR2 SVGAGI. Trimming left V 6 bases short and J 4 bases short, with 13 bases between.

The chain combines TRBV6-5 with TRBJ1-5; D gene unclear. V shed 5 bases and J shed 3 bases, with 11 bases lying between them. Germline CDR1 is MNHEY and CDR2 is SVGAGI. This CDR3 spans 14 amino acids. DNA for the CDR3: TGTGCCAGCAGTCAACTATCGGTCAATCAGCCCCAGCATTTT. As protein: CASSQLSVNQPQHF.

This chain links TRBV7-2 with TRBJ2-3, with unresolved D. CDR1 SGHTA and CDR2 FQGNSA come from the germline V gene. Deletions cut 1 base from V and 2 bases from J, with 10 bases between. There are 15 residues in the CDR3. CDR3 DNA: TGTGCCAGCAGCTTAGGACGGCGCTCCACAGATACGCAGTATTTT. Amino acids: CASSLGRRSTDTQYF. The whole variable domain, filled in from reference TRBV7-2 and TRBJ2-3, reads GAGVSQSPSNKVTEKGKDVELRCDPISGHTALYWYRQSLGQGLEFLIYFQGNSAPDKSGLPSDRFSAERTGGSVSTLTIQRTQQEDSAVYLCASSLGRRSTDTQYFGPGTRLTVL.